The source of this T cell receptor (beta chain) is a study of T cell responses to AZD1222 COVID-19 vaccine. Study-level information: Doses given second, at about 4 or about 12 weeks, were pooled. Study-level findings and limits: There were vaccine-associated CD4 TCRs across spike, dominant at 160-218 and 743-854.

Germline V gene lookup returns CDR1 KGHSY and CDR2 FQNENV. This CDR3 region has 14 residues. The germline V and J ends were trimmed by 4 bases and 5 bases, with 14 bases remaining between them. Only in-frame clones appear in the TCRdb table, and some are missing; sequencing was by immunoSEQ multiplex PCR. The table shows roughly 120,000 clones, with approximately 88% occurring only once. Concerning this clone itself: Its antigen is currently unknown.

The receptor's source is an adult in good health. This sequence joins TRBV16 and TRBJ2-5; D not certain. Sequencing used peripheral blood, obtained on day 0 of AZD1222 vaccination. The CDR3 sequence is CASSPEGRWETQYF. DNA for the CDR3: TGTGCCAGCAGCCCTGAAGGGCGATGGGAGACCCAGTACTTC.